This T cell receptor beta chain was recorded in a study of blood T cell repertoires in COVID-19. Study-level background: Sites in the United States, Italy and Spain provided acute and convalescent COVID-19 samples.

Sequenced by immunoSEQ multiplex PCR; TCRdb stores in-frame clones only, minus some. This sample carries 100,000 to 150,000 clones, around 87% of them seen once, and the ten largest clones take around 2.3%. Trimming cost V 4 bases and J 2 bases; bases outside gene matches: 2. There are 15 residues in the CDR3. Germline V CDR1 and CDR2: MNHEY, SVGAGI. The TCR sequence derives from a man aged 45 to 65 with active COVID-19. The material sequenced was peripheral blood. The chain carries TRBV6-5 and TRBJ2-7, with 13 nucleotides matching TRBD2. The CDR3 region is CASSSTSGGPYEQYF. The DNA of the CDR3 is TGTGCCAGCAGTTCGACTAGCGGGGGGCCCTACGAGCAGTACTTC.